This TCR beta chain was sequenced for a study of blood T cell repertoires in COVID-19. Trimming cost V 5 bases and J 1 base, with 15 bases left between them. Germline CDR1 is MNHNY and CDR2 is SVGAGI (reference sequence). CDR3 length: 16 amino acids. The protocol was immunoSEQ multiplex PCR, while the TCRdb copy is restricted to in-frame clones and leaves out a portion. This repertoire shows 90,000 or so clones, around 78% found once; its top ten account for roughly an eighth. The source material was peripheral blood. This receptor was identified in a human donor in a cohort sampled during active COVID-19. The genes are TRBV6-6 and TRBJ1-3; no clear D gene. The DNA of the CDR3 is TGTGCCAGCAGTCAAGAGGCGCCTTGGTCTGGAAACACCATATATTTT. Translated: CASSQEAPWSGNTIYF.